This paragraph reports one T cell receptor (beta chain). What was amplified from RNA transcripts were TCR beta CDR3 regions. First-round RT-PCR of the TCR CDR3 relied on the HTBI primer set. Each CDR3 protein is one row after TCRdb ran MiXCR on the multiplex PCR reads. The sample has approximately 200,000 distinct CDR3 sequences; approximately 20% are singletons. Researchers defined stable Graves' hyperthyroidism as no ophthalmopathy progression within 18 months. These data belong to a study of T cells in Graves' hyperthyroidism and ophthalmopathy. The CDR3 has 16 amino acids. V lost 3 bases, J lost 5 bases, and 7 bases stayed unmatched. The germline CDR1 and CDR2 sequences are MNHEY and SVGAGI.

Sample: blood. The source of this sequence is a man aged 40-49 years with Graves' hyperthyroidism. The chain carries TRBV6-5 and TRBJ2-1; TRBD1 matches at 10 bases. The CDR3 loop is CASSYSRDRGHNEQFF. The CDR3 nucleotides read TGTGCCAGCAGTTATTCCCGGGACAGGGGTCACAATGAGCAGTTCTTC.